A single sample gave rise to the 16 T cell receptor beta chains below, sequenced in a study of blood T cell repertoires in COVID-19. Method: immunoSEQ multiplex PCR; TCRdb's copy keeps in-frame clones and lacks some. Counted here are fewer than 250,000 clones, 65% to 90% occurring once; the ten biggest clones make up 8.5% to 10%. Sequenced input: PBMCs or T cells enriched from blood (not recorded which). Receptors were obtained from a woman aged 45-65 years with acute COVID-19.

Turning to this clone: The identical CDR3 is also encoded by other nucleotide sequences in the sample. CDR3 in amino acids: CASSLGPGGETQYF. The DNA for the CDR3 is TGCGCCAGCAGCTTGGGACCCGGAGGAGAGACCCAGTACTTC. The chain joins TRBV5-1 to TRBJ2-5; weak D call: TRBD2 (5 bases). In germline, CDR1 is SGHRS, CDR2 YFSETQ. Trimming took 0 bases from V and 4 from J, leaving 10 bases between them. The CDR3 runs to 14 residues.

The V gene is TRBV28, the J gene TRBJ2-3; 7 nucleotides align to TRBD1. This CDR3 spans 15 amino acids. With 8 bases clipped from V and 2 bases from J, the junction kept 10 bases outside the gene matches. Germline-derived CDR1 and CDR2 are MDHEN and SYDVKM. DNA for the CDR3: TGTGCCAGCGACCCAGGACAGGTAACCACAGATACGCAGTATTTT. It codes for CASDPGQVTTDTQYF.

The chain has TRBV6-5 and TRBJ1-4; D not resolved. The CDR3 is made up of 15 amino acids. Trimming pared 0 bases from V and 2 bases from J, leaving 7 bases between. Germline V gene lookup returns CDR1 MNHEY and CDR2 SVGAGI. The CDR3 DNA sequence: TGTGCCAGCAGTTACTCGGGCAGGACTAATGAAAAACTGTTTTTT. Encoded protein: CASSYSGRTNEKLFF.

V is TRBV19 and J is TRBJ2-1; TRBD2 is a possible D gene (6 bases). With 8 bases removed from V and 6 bases from J, the gap between germline ends came to 20 bases. This CDR3 contains 15 residues. The germline CDR1 and CDR2 sequences are LNHDA and SQIVND (reference sequence). CDR3 coding DNA: TGTGCCAGTGCCCCCGGGGGAGGAGAAATCAATGAGCAGTTCTTC. This codes for CASAPGGGEINEQFF.

For this clone: A junction end diverges from the germline sequence, so it may reflect a read error. J is TRBJ1-6 and V is TRBV6-1; D remains ambiguous. The germline V gene has CDR1 MNHNS and CDR2 SASEGT. This CDR3 spans 15 amino acids. Written as DNA, the CDR3 is TGTGCCAGCAGTGAAGGAGATGCCTACAATTCACCCCTCCACTTT. It yields the protein CASSEGDAYNSPLHF.

V usage is TRBV29-1 and J usage is TRBJ1-1, with TRBD1 as a possible D gene (5 bases). There are 15 residues in the CDR3. Germline CDR1 reads SQVTM; CDR2 reads ANQGSEA. V lost 4 bases and J lost 5, with 20 bases in between. The CDR3: CSVGGTGGAGTEAFF. CDR3 in DNA: TGCAGCGTTGGAGGGACGGGAGGTGCGGGTACTGAAGCTTTCTTT.

This chain's CDR3 is CASSLEGRGQGNYEQYF. The CDR3 nucleotides read TGTGCCAGCAGCTTAGAGGGTCGGGGACAGGGAAACTACGAGCAGTACTTC. The rearrangement uses TRBV7-9 and TRBJ2-7, with 9 bases that match TRBD1. Germline CDR1 SEHNR, CDR2 FQNEAQ (reference sequence). The junction had 10 bases not matched to a gene; V was cut back by 1 base and J by 3 bases. The CDR3 length is 17 residues. Combining the CDR3 with reference TRBV7-9 and TRBJ2-7 gives the whole variable domain DTGVSQNPRHKITKRGQNVTFRCDPISEHNRLYWYRQTLGQGPEFLTYFQNEAQLEKSRLLSDRFSAERPKGSFSTLEIQRTEQGDSAMYLCASSLEGRGQGNYEQYFGPGTRLTVT.

This clone appeared a few times. The chain couples TRBV2 to TRBJ2-1, with a weak D call TRBD1 (5 bases). Per the germline V gene, CDR1 is SNHLY and CDR2 is FYNNEI. The V gene lost 1 base and the J gene lost 0 bases, with 16 bases spanning the gap. CDR3 length: 18 amino acids. In nucleotides, the CDR3 is TGTGCCAGCAGTGAAGTTATTATCACAGGAAGCTCCTACAATGAGCAGTTCTTC. Amino acid sequence: CASSEVIITGSSYNEQFF.

The chain employs TRBV4-3 and TRBJ2-7, with TRBD2 as a possible D gene (7 bases). From germline, CDR1 is LGHNA and CDR2 YSLEER. With 0 bases removed from V and 7 bases from J, the gap between germline ends came to 16 bases. This CDR3 is 15 amino acids long. CDR3: CASSQDMTRGGEQYF. Written as DNA, the CDR3 is TGCGCCAGCAGCCAAGATATGACAAGGGGGGGAGAGCAGTACTTC.

The chain carries TRBV3-1 (or the pseudogene TRBV3-2) and TRBJ2-5; no clear D gene. The germline gives CDR1 LGHDT, CDR2 YNNKEL (reference sequence). The CDR3 contains 11 residues. V was cut by 4 bases and J by 5 bases, with 5 bases left in between. The CDR3 region is CASSPQETQYF. CDR3 nucleotide sequence: TGTGCCAGCAGCCCCCAGGAGACCCAGTACTTC.

This clone was seen only once. The chain links TRBV28 to TRBJ2-1, with 9 bases lining up with TRBD1. Germline CDR1 is MDHEN and CDR2 is SYDVKM. CDR3 size: 14 residues. V was pared by 9 bases and J by 6 bases, with 9 bases of the junction left unmatched. In nucleotides, the CDR3 is TGTGCCAGTAATACGGGACAGGGTTTCAATGAGCAGTTCTTC. Amino acid sequence: CASNTGQGFNEQFF.

The chain carries TRBV6-2 or TRBV6-3 and TRBJ2-1; the match to TRBD2 covers 8 bases. Trimming took 6 bases from V and 7 from J; bases not matched to a gene: 11. The CDR3 extends over 15 amino acids. The germline gives CDR1 MNHEY, CDR2 SVGEGT. The CDR3 nucleotides read TGTGCCAGCAGCTCTCCAAGCGGGAGATTGAATGAGCAGTTCTTC. Translation gives CASSSPSGRLNEQFF.

This rearrangement joins TRBV24-1 to TRBJ2-5, with a tentative D call TRBD1 (6 bases). Per the germline V gene, CDR1 is KGHDR and CDR2 is SFDVKD. The CDR3 runs 15 residues. With 1 base removed from V and 0 bases from J, the gap between germline ends came to 8 bases. The CDR3 DNA sequence: TGTGCCACCAGTGATTTCCGGACAGACCAAGAGACCCAGTACTTC. It is translated as CATSDFRTDQETQYF.

This rearrangement joins TRBV27 to TRBJ1-5; unclear D gene. This CDR3 has 12 amino acids. Germline CDR1 and CDR2: MNHEY and SMNVEV (reference sequence). V shed 3 bases and J shed 3 bases, with 3 bases lying between them. The CDR3 DNA sequence: TGTGCCAGCAGTTTCCTCAATCAGCCCCAGCATTTT. Translating gives CASSFLNQPQHF.

The chain carries TRBV7-9 and TRBJ2-7, with 8 bases lining up with TRBD1. The CDR3 length is 12 residues. V was pared by 7 bases and J by 9 bases, with 8 bases of the junction left unmatched. Germline V gene lookup returns CDR1 SEHNR and CDR2 FQNEAQ (reference sequence). CDR3 nucleotides: TGTGCCAGCATCATGACAGGGGAGGTGCAGTACTTC. The encoded protein is CASIMTGEVQYF.

This rearrangement joins TRBV19 to TRBJ2-4, with D possibly matching TRBD1 (5 bases). Germline V CDR1 and CDR2: LNHDA, SQIVND (reference sequence). Trimming removed 7 bases at V and 4 bases at J, with 17 bases between. The CDR3 runs 15 residues. DNA of the CDR3: TGTGCCAGTAATGGTGGGCAGACAGATAAAAACATTCAGTACTTC. Protein product: CASNGGQTDKNIQYF. Full variable domain (remainder filled in from reference TRBV19 and TRBJ2-4): DGGITQSPKYLFRKEGQNVTLSCEQNLNHDAMYWYRQDPGQGLRLIYYSQIVNDFQKGDIAEGYSVSREKKESFPLTVTSAQKNPTAFYLCASNGGQTDKNIQYFGAGTRLSVL.